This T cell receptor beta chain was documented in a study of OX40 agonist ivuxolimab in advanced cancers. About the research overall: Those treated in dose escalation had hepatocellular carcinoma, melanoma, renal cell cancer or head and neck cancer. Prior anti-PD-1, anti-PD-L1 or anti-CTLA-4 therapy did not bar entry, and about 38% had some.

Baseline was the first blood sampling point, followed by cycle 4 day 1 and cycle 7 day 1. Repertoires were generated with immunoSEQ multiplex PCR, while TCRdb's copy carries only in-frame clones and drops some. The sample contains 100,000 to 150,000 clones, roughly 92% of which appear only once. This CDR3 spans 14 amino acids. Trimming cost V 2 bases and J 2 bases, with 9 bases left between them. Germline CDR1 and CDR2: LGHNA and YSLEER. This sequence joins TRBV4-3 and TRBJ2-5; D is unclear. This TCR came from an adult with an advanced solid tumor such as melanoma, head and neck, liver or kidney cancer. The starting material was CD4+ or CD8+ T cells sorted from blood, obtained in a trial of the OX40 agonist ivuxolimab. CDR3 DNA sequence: TGCGCCAGCAGCCAAACCGCGCTTCAAGAGACCCAGTACTTC. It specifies CASSQTALQETQYF.